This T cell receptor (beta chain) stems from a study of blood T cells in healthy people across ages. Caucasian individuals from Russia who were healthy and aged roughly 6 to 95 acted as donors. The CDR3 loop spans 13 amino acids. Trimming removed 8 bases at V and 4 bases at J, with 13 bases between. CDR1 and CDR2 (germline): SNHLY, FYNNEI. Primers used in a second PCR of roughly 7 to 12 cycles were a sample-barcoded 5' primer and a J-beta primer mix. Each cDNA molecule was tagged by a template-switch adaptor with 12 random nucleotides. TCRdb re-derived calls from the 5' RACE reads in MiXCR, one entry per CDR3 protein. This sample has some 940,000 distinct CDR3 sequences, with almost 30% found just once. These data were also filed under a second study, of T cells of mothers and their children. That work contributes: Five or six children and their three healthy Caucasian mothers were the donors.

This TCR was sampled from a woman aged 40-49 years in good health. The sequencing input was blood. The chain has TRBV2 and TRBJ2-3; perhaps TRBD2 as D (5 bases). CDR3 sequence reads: CASGKAGPDTQYF. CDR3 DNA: TGTGCCAGCGGGAAGGCGGGTCCAGATACGCAGTATTTT.